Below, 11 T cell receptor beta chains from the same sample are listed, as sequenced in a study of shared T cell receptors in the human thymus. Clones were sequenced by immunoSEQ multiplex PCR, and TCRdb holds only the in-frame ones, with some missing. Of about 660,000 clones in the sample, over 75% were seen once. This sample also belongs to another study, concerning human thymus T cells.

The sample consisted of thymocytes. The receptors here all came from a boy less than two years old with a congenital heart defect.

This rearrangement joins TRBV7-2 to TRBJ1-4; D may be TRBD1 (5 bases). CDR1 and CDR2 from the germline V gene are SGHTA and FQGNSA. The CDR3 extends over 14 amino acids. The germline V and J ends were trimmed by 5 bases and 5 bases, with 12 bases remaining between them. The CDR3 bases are TGTGCCAGCAGCCACCAGGGAAGCAATGAAAAACTGTTTTTT. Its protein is CASSHQGSNEKLFF.

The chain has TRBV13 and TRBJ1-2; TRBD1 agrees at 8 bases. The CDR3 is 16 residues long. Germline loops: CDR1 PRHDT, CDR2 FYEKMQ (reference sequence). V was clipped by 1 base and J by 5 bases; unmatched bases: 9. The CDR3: CASSLDSGTGGYGYTF. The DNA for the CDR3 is TGTGCCAGCAGCTTAGACTCGGGGACAGGCGGTTATGGCTACACCTTC.

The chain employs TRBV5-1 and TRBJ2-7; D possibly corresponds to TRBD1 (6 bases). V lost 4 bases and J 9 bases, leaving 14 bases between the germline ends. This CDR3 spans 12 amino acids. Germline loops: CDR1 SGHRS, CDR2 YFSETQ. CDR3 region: CASSTTGFGQYF. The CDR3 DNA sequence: TGCGCCAGCAGCACCACAGGGTTCGGGCAGTACTTC.

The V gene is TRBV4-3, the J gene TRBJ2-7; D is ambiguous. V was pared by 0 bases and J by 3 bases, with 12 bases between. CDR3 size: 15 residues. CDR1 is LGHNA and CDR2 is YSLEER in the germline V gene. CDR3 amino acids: CASSQESAAFYEQYF. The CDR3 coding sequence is TGCGCCAGCAGCCAAGAATCGGCGGCCTTCTACGAGCAGTACTTC.

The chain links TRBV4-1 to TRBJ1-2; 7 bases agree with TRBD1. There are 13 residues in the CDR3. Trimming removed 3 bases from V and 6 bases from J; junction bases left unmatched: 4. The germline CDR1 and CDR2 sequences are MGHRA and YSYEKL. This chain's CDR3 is CASSQGTVDGYTF. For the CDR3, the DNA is TGCGCCAGCAGCCAGGGGACAGTGGATGGCTACACCTTC.

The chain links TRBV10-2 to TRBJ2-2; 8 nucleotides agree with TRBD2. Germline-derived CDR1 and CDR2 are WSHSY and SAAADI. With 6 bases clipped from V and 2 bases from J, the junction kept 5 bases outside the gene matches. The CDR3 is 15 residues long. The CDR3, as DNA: TGCGCCAGCAGCTTAGCGGGACACAACACCGGGGAGCTGTTTTTT. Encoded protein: CASSLAGHNTGELFF.

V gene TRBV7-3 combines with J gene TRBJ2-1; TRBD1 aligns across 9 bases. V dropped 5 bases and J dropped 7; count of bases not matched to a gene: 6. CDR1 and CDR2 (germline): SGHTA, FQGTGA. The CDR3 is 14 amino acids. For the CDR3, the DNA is TGTGCCAGCAGCGGGGGGACAGGGAAGAATGAGCAGTTCTTC. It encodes CASSGGTGKNEQFF.

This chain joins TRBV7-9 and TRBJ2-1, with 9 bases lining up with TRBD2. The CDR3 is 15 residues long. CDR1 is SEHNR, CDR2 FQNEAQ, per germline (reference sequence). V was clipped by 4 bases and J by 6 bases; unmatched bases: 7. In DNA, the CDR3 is TGTGCCAGCAGCTCGGGACTAGCTCCTTGCAATGAGCAGTTCTTC. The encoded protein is CASSSGLAPCNEQFF.

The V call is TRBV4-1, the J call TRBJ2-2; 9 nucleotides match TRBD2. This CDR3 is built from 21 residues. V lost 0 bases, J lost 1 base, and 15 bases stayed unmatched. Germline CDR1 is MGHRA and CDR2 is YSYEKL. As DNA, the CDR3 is TGCGCCAGCAGCCAAGAAAGGCGTGGCGGGAGGGGGGGGAGGAACACCGGGGAGCTGTTTTTT. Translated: CASSQERRGGRGGRNTGELFF.

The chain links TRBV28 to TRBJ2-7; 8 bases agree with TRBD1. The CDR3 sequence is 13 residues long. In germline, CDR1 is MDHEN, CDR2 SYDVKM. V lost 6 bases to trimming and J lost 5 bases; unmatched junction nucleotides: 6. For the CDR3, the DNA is TGTGCCAGCAGGGCCAGGGGGCTTAACGAGCAGTACTTC. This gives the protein CASRARGLNEQYF. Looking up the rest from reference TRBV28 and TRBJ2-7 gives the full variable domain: DVKVTQSSRYLVKRTGEKVFLECVQDMDHENMFWYRQDPGLGLRLIYFSYDVKMKEKGDIPEGYSVSREKKERFSLILESASTNQTSMYLCASRARGLNEQYFGPGTRLTVT.

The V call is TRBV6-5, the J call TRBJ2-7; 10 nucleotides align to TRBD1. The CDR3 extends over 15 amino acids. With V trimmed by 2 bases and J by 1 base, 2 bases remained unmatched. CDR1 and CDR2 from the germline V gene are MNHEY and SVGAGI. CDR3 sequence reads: CASSYQGQGSYEQYF. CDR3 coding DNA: TGTGCCAGCAGTTACCAGGGACAGGGGTCCTACGAGCAGTACTTC.